This TCR beta chain comes out of a study of cytomegalovirus exposure and HLA in healthy donors. Primers: 60 Vbeta forward and 13 Jbeta reverse. Profiled with immunoSEQ multiplex PCR; TCRdb holds only in-frame clones, not every one. The data show about 110,000 clones, around four fifths seen once. V trimming: 5 bases; J trimming: 2 bases; junction bases outside the gene matches: 11. Germline values: CDR1 SGHRS, CDR2 YFSETQ. The CDR3 consists of 16 residues. This clone was counted a single time. The TCR comes from a woman between 40 and 50 years old in good health and CMV-seropositive. This chain joins TRBV5-1 and TRBJ2-3; 7 bases map to TRBD1. The sequencing sample was made of PBMCs. CDR3 sequence: CASRQPTQGSTDTQYF. The CDR3 nucleotides read TGCGCCAGCAGGCAGCCGACACAGGGGTCCACAGATACGCAGTATTTT.